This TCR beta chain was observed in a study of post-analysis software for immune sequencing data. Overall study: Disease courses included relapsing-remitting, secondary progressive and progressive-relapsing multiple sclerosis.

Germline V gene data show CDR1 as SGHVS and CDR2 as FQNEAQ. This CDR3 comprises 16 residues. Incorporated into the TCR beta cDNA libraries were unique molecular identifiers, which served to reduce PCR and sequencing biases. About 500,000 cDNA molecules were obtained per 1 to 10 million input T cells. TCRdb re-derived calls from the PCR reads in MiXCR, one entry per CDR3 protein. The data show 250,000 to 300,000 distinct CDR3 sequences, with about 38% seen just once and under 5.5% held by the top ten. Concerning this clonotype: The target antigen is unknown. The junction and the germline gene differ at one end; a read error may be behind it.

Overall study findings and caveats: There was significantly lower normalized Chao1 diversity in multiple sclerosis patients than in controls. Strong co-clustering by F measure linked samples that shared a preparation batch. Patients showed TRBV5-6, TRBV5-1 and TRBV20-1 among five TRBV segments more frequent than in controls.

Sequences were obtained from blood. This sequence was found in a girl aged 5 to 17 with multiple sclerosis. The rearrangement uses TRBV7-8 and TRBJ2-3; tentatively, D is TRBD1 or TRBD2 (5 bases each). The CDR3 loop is CACRETNGISTDTQYF. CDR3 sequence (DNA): TGTGCCTGCAGGGAGACTAACGGTATAAGCACAGATACGCAGTATTTT.